Below are 25 T cell receptor beta chains sequenced from a single sample in a study of blood T cell repertoires in COVID-19. Profiled with immunoSEQ multiplex PCR; TCRdb holds only in-frame clones, not every one. In the table there are about 180,000 clones, just under 80% of which are singletons. The sample was peripheral blood. These receptors came from a man aged 65-85 years with active or convalescent COVID-19.

The chain combines TRBV4-3 with TRBJ1-3; unclear D gene. Trimming removed 1 base from V and 4 bases from J, with 11 bases in between. This CDR3 spans 15 amino acids. Germline CDR1 reads LGHNA; CDR2 reads YSLEER. The CDR3 DNA sequence: TGCGCCAGCAGCCAAGGTACAGACGGAGGAAACACCATATATTTT. Amino acid sequence: CASSQGTDGGNTIYF.

The rearrangement joins TRBV7-9 to TRBJ1-3; D possibly corresponds to TRBD1 (6 bases). The germline V and J ends were trimmed by 3 bases and 1 base, with 19 bases remaining between them. The germline gives CDR1 SEHNR, CDR2 FQNEAQ (reference sequence). The CDR3 is 18 amino acids. CDR3 DNA sequence: TGTGCCAGCAGCTTGGGGTCTGTGACAGGCCGATCTGGAAACACCATATATTTT. It yields the protein CASSLGSVTGRSGNTIYF.

The chain joins TRBV7-3 to TRBJ2-7; D might be TRBD2 (5 bases). Germline V gene sequence: CDR1 SGHTA, CDR2 FQGTGA. The V end lost 4 bases, the J end lost 5 bases, and 15 bases lay between the germline ends. The CDR3 has 14 residues. The DNA of the CDR3 is TGTGCCAGCAGCTCCGAGACGGGGTCCCACGAGCAGTACTTC. Encoded protein: CASSSETGSHEQYF.

The V and J genes are TRBV10-2 and TRBJ1-1; 7 positions agree with TRBD1. CDR3 length: 17 amino acids. The germline CDR1 and CDR2 sequences are WSHSY and SAAADI. With 0 bases clipped from V and 4 bases from J, the junction kept 11 bases outside the gene matches. CDR3 nucleotide sequence: TGCGCCAGCAGTGAGTCGTTGACAGGGTCATTGGTCACTGAAGCTTTCTTT. It yields the protein CASSESLTGSLVTEAFF.

This clone has more than one count but fewer than ten. This chain connects TRBV2 to TRBJ2-1, with 11 bases aligning to TRBD2. J lost 8 bases, V lost 6 bases, and 6 bases had no gene match. Germline V lookup: CDR1 SNHLY, CDR2 FYNNEI. The CDR3 loop spans 14 amino acids. CDR3 protein: CASSLAGGPYEQFF. In nucleotides, the CDR3 is TGTGCCAGCAGCTTAGCGGGAGGGCCGTATGAGCAGTTCTTC.

V gene TRBV4-3 combines with J gene TRBJ1-6; possible D gene TRBD1, 5 bases. CDR3 length equals 16 residues. Trimming shortened V by 0 bases and J by 1 base, and 7 bases separated the two germline ends. The V gene's germline CDR1 is LGHNA and CDR2 YSLEER. Here the CDR3 reads CASSQEGGSYNSPLHF. CDR3 bases: TGCGCCAGCAGCCAAGAGGGGGGTTCCTATAATTCACCCCTCCACTTT.

The J gene is TRBJ2-7, the V gene TRBV19; 7 nucleotides match TRBD2. J was trimmed by 4 bases and V by 9 bases; bases with no gene match: 9. Germline assignment: CDR1 LNHDA and CDR2 SQIVND (reference sequence). The CDR3 is made up of 13 amino acids. CDR3 nucleotides: TGTGCCAGCCACTCTAGCGGAGAGTACGAGCAGTACTTC. It encodes CASHSSGEYEQYF.

This sequence joins TRBV6-2 or TRBV6-3 and TRBJ2-2, with D unclear. CDR1 and CDR2 (germline): MNHEY, SVGEGT. This CDR3 has 14 amino acids. The V end lost 5 bases, the J end lost 4 bases, and 11 bases lay between the germline ends. The DNA of the CDR3 is TGTGCCAGCAGTCCCTCAAGCCCCACCGGGGAGCTGTTTTTT. The encoded protein is CASSPSSPTGELFF.

The genes are TRBV25-1 and TRBJ2-7, with TRBD1 matching 8 bases. With 5 bases clipped from V and 4 bases from J, the junction kept 4 bases outside the gene matches. Germline V lookup: CDR1 MGHDK, CDR2 SYGVNS. The CDR3 has 13 residues. The CDR3 DNA reads TGTGCCAGCAGTTGGCAGGGGGCTTACGAGCAGTACTTC. Its protein product is CASSWQGAYEQYF.

The V and J genes are TRBV5-1 and TRBJ2-5; D not certain. The germline V and J ends were trimmed by 3 bases and 1 base, with 13 bases remaining between them. The length of the CDR3 is 15 residues. Germline CDR1 reads SGHRS; CDR2 reads YFSETQ. The CDR3 reads CASSSGAPVQETQYF. In DNA, the CDR3 is TGCGCCAGCAGCTCTGGAGCGCCGGTCCAAGAGACCCAGTACTTC.

The V call is TRBV11-2, the J call TRBJ2-5; TRBD2 matches 10 bases. This CDR3 spans 15 amino acids. Unmatched junction bases numbered 5, after V lost 3 bases and J lost 4 bases. In germline, CDR1 is SGHAT, CDR2 FQNNGV. CDR3: CASSFSGGTSETQYF. The CDR3 coding sequence is TGTGCCAGCAGCTTTAGCGGGGGGACCTCAGAGACCCAGTACTTC.

This rearrangement joins TRBV6-5 to TRBJ2-2, with 7 nucleotides matching TRBD1. CDR1 and CDR2 from the germline V gene are MNHEY and SVGAGI. This CDR3 contains 15 residues. Trimming took 8 bases from V and 4 from J; bases not matched to a gene: 10. Written as DNA, the CDR3 is TGTGCCAGCTCTAGTCAGGGGGTTGGCACCGGGGAGCTGTTTTTT. Protein product: CASSSQGVGTGELFF.

The count of this clone is one. The chain combines TRBV10-2 with TRBJ1-1; D is unclear. The CDR3 consists of 12 residues. Germline V gene sequence: CDR1 WSHSY, CDR2 SAAADI. Deletions cut 5 bases from V and 0 bases from J, with 4 bases between. DNA of the CDR3: TGCGCCAGCAGTAGAGTGAACACTGAAGCTTTCTTT. Protein sequence: CASSRVNTEAFF.

The chain is built from TRBV30 and TRBJ2-1; TRBD1 matches at 10 bases. V dropped 7 bases and J dropped 8; count of bases not matched to a gene: 8. The V gene's germline CDR1 is GTSNPN and CDR2 SVGIG (reference sequence). CDR3 length equals 13 residues. CDR3 sequence: CASDRGRRDEQFF. CDR3 coding DNA: TGTGCCTCTGACAGGGGGCGCCGGGATGAGCAGTTCTTC.

The chain recombines TRBV3-1 (or the pseudogene TRBV3-2) with TRBJ2-2, with a possible D match to TRBD2 (6 bases). V was trimmed by 3 bases and J by 7 bases, leaving 18 bases between them. Germline CDR1 and CDR2: LGHDT and YNNKEL (reference sequence). This CDR3 is built from 16 residues. CDR3 loop: CASSHPEGQGDGELFF. CDR3 sequence (DNA): TGTGCCAGCAGCCACCCGGAGGGCCAAGGTGACGGGGAGCTGTTTTTT.

The V call is TRBV2, the J call TRBJ1-1, with D tentatively TRBD1 (5 bases). Germline assignment: CDR1 SNHLY and CDR2 FYNNEI. CDR3 size: 13 residues. Trimming removed 9 bases at V and 4 bases at J, with 15 bases between. The CDR3 DNA is TGTGCCAGGCAGCAGGGTTCGGGCACTGAAGCTTTCTTT. Translated: CARQQGSGTEAFF.

The chain carries TRBV5-8 and TRBJ1-6; 10 positions agree with TRBD1. V was pared by 2 bases and J by 9 bases, with 5 bases of the junction left unmatched. Looked up from germline, CDR1 is SGHTS and CDR2 is YDEGEE. This CDR3 is built from 15 residues. Here the CDR3 DNA reads TGTGCCAGCAGCTTTTGGGGACAGGGGTTTTCACCCCTCCACTTT. Its protein product is CASSFWGQGFSPLHF.

A remark on this clone: The junction departs from the called germline gene at one end, perhaps through a read error. This chain connects TRBV5-7 to TRBJ2-7; maybe TRBD1 (5 bases). TRBV5-7 is filed as an ORF, its function uncertain. There are 11 residues in the CDR3. CDR3 loop: CASSLDGQGPF. The CDR3 DNA reads as TGTGCCAGCAGCTTGGACGGTCAGGGTCCCTTC.

The chain has TRBV18 and TRBJ1-3; D gene ambiguous. The V end was cut by 2 bases, the J end by 1 base, with 3 bases between. This CDR3 comprises 13 residues. The V gene's germline CDR1 is KGHSH and CDR2 LQKENI. For the CDR3, the DNA is TGTGCCAGCTCACCAACTTCTGGAAACACCATATATTTT. It codes for CASSPTSGNTIYF. Supplemented by reference TRBV18 and TRBJ1-3, the full variable domain reads NAGVMQNPRHLVRRRGQEARLRCSPMKGHSHVYWYRQLPEEGLKFMVYLQKENIIDESGMPKERFSAEFPKEGPSILRIQQVVRGDSAAYFCASSPTSGNTIYFGEGSWLTVV.

The table lists this clone with a count of one. This chain uses TRBV6-5 with TRBJ1-1; D possibly corresponds to TRBD1 (5 bases). The length of the CDR3 is 13 residues. Germline loops: CDR1 MNHEY, CDR2 SVGAGI. V was pared by 3 bases and J by 1 base, with 6 bases between. DNA for the CDR3: TGTGCCAGCAGTTATCAGGGGAACACTGAAGCTTTCTTT. Translation gives CASSYQGNTEAFF.

The chain joins TRBV10-1 to TRBJ2-2; 8 bases map to TRBD2. The CDR3 spans 16 residues. Germline CDR1 and CDR2: WNHNN and SYGVQD (reference sequence). Trimming cost V 5 bases and J 7 bases; bases outside gene matches: 12. The CDR3 sequence: CASSNRGTRKIGELFF. The CDR3 DNA follows: TGCGCCAGCAGTAATCGGGGGACTAGAAAAATCGGGGAGCTGTTTTTT.

The chain has TRBV6-5 and TRBJ2-2; D may be TRBD1 (5 bases). The CDR3 contains 16 residues. Trimming stripped 2 bases from V and 0 bases from J, with 10 bases between. In germline, CDR1 is MNHEY, CDR2 SVGAGI. The CDR3 nucleotides read TGTGCCAGCAGTTACCGACAGACAACGAACACCGGGGAGCTGTTTTTT. It yields the protein CASSYRQTTNTGELFF.

This clone was counted between two and nine times. The CDR3: CASSLQGERTQYF. CDR3 sequence (DNA): TGTGCCAGCTCACTTCAGGGGGAGAGGACCCAGTACTTC. The chain recombines TRBV18 with TRBJ2-5; 7 bases map to TRBD1. The CDR3 length is 13 residues. The germline gives CDR1 KGHSH, CDR2 LQKENI. V trimming: 4 bases; J trimming: 7 bases; junction bases outside the gene matches: 6.

This clone has just a few counts. J is TRBJ2-1 and V is TRBV5-6, with TRBD1 matching over 8 bases. V lost 2 bases and J lost 9; bases outside the gene matches: 7. CDR3 length: 14 residues. Germline CDR1 reads SGHDT; CDR2 reads YYEEEE. For the CDR3, the DNA is TGTGCCAGCAGCTTTTCAGGGGGCAAGAGTGAGCAGTTCTTC. Encoded protein: CASSFSGGKSEQFF.

This chain uses TRBV3-1 (or the pseudogene TRBV3-2) with TRBJ1-1; maybe TRBD1 (6 bases). The CDR3 totals 15 residues. Trimming pared 4 bases from V and 6 bases from J, leaving 18 bases between. From germline, CDR1 is LGHDT and CDR2 YNNKEL (reference sequence). The CDR3 coding sequence is TGTGCCAGCAGCCCCAGAGGGGGGGATGGCGCTGAAGCTTTCTTT. Its protein is CASSPRGGDGAEAFF.